This T cell receptor beta chain derives from a study of cytomegalovirus exposure and HLA in healthy donors. Germline-derived CDR1 and CDR2 are MNHNS and SASEGT. This CDR3 spans 12 amino acids. V lost 10 bases, J lost 7 bases, and 6 bases stayed unmatched. Both 60 Vbeta primers and 13 Jbeta primers went into the PCR. Data came from immunoSEQ multiplex PCR; TCRdb stores just in-frame clones and leaves some out. The data hold 160,000 or so clones, with around 83% observed a single time. This sequence joins TRBV6-1 and TRBJ1-4; 7 nucleotides agree with TRBD1. Specimen: PBMCs. This TCR was sampled from a man in his forties or fifties in good health and CMV-seropositive. The CDR3 region is CATQGGLEKLFF. As DNA, the CDR3 is TGTGCCACCCAGGGGGGACTTGAAAAACTGTTTTTT.